These T cell receptor beta chains were read from a single sample in a study of T cell responses to AZD1222 COVID-19 vaccine. The repertoire was sequenced with immunoSEQ multiplex PCR; TCRdb's copy has only in-frame clones and lacks some. The table includes about 140,000 clones, 85% to 95% detected once. The material sequenced was peripheral blood, taken on day 0 of AZD1222 vaccination. These receptor sequences come from an adult in good health. Each CDR3 is given with its conserved first and last residue. Fields, in order: CDR3 DNA, CDR3 protein, V gene, J gene, CDR3 length, clone size, D gene. A D gene is named only where the DNA matches it firmly. The listing skips clone size in some rows; elsewhere it reads once, few, many or a size class.

TGTGCCAGCAGCGATGGCATCCGGGAGCTGTTTTTT,CASSDGIRELFF,TRBV9,TRBJ2-2,12,once,NA
TGTGCCAGCCACTGGACTAGCGGGAGAATCTACGAGCAGTACTTC,CASHWTSGRIYEQYF,TRBV28,TRBJ2-7,15,NA,TRBD2
TGTGCCAGCAGCTCGCCGGGACTAGCGGGAGGGTCAGATACGCAGTATTTT,CASSSPGLAGGSDTQYF,TRBV7-3,TRBJ2-3,17,NA,TRBD2
TGTGCCAGCAGCGTTGGCCCGCCGCTCGGGAATTCACCCCTCCACTTT,CASSVGPPLGNSPLHF,TRBV9,TRBJ1-6,16,NA,NA
TGCGCCAGCAGCCAACGGATTACAGGGGGCGCCGGCTATGGCTACACCTTC,CASSQRITGGAGYGYTF,TRBV4-3,TRBJ1-2,17,NA,TRBD1
TGTGCCAGCAGCCTCCTAGCGGGAGGAACCGGGGAGCTGTTTTTT,CASSLLAGGTGELFF,TRBV3-1/TRBV3-2,TRBJ2-2,15,NA,TRBD2
TGTGCCAGCAGTTACTCGACGAGTTCTGGGGCGGAAACCGGGGAGCTGTTTTTT,CASSYSTSSGAETGELFF,TRBV6-2/TRBV6-3,TRBJ2-2,18,NA,NA
TGTGCCAGCACTAGTAAGGCAGGGGCGCGGACTGGGACCGGGGAGCTGTTTTTT,CASTSKAGARTGTGELFF,TRBV2,TRBJ2-2,18,NA,NA
TGCGCCAGCAGCGTTAGCGGTACAGAGACCCAGTACTTC,CASSVSGTETQYF,TRBV5-1,TRBJ2-5,13,NA,NA
TGTGCCAGCAGTCCCATTAGGACAGGGGGCGTCAATCAGCCCCAGCATTTT,CASSPIRTGGVNQPQHF,TRBV7-8,TRBJ1-5,17,NA,TRBD1
TGTGCCACCAGCAGTTCCGCAGACGAGCAGTACTTC,CATSSSADEQYF,TRBV15,TRBJ2-7,12,NA,NA
TGTGCCAGCAGTTACAGGACTCCAAGCTCCTACAATGAGCAGTTCTTC,CASSYRTPSSYNEQFF,TRBV6-5,TRBJ2-1,16,few,NA
TGTGCCAGCAGCCCCGGACAGGGCGAAGGCTACACCTTC,CASSPGQGEGYTF,TRBV7-8,TRBJ1-2,13,NA,TRBD1
TGTGCCATTTACCCGGGGACAGGGGTCTCCTACGAGCAGTACTTC,CAIYPGTGVSYEQYF,TRBV28,TRBJ2-7,15,NA,TRBD1
TGTGCCAGCAGCCACCGTTACTATGGCTACACCTTC,CASSHRYYGYTF,TRBV3-1/TRBV3-2,TRBJ1-2,12,NA,NA
TGTGCCAGCAGTGAAATATGGGGAGGGGGCTACACCTTC,CASSEIWGGGYTF,TRBV2,TRBJ1-2,13,once,NA